Shown below are 10 T cell receptor beta chains from a single sample sequenced in a study of cytomegalovirus exposure and HLA in healthy donors. The PCR used 60 Vbeta and 13 Jbeta primers. Some clones are missing from TCRdb's copy, which holds only in-frame ones; the method was immunoSEQ multiplex PCR. The table has around 180,000 clones, about three quarters seen once. The sample consisted of PBMCs. The source of these receptors is a woman aged 25-40 years in good health and CMV-seropositive.

This chain joins TRBV7-2 and TRBJ1-1; D not certain. The CDR3 loop spans 13 amino acids. Germline V gives CDR1 SGHTA, CDR2 FQGNSA. V was trimmed by 2 bases and J by 1 base, leaving 5 bases between them. CDR3 bases: TGTGCCAGCAGCTTAAGCTCGAACACTGAAGCTTTCTTT. Amino acid sequence: CASSLSSNTEAFF.

The chain has TRBV4-1 and TRBJ2-1; D not resolved. The CDR3 is made up of 16 amino acids. The V and J ends lost 1 base and 4 bases respectively, with 14 bases between them. Germline CDR1 and CDR2: MGHRA and YSYEKL. In nucleotides, the CDR3 is TGCGCCAGCAGCCAAGGGCAAACAGCCGAATACAATGAGCAGTTCTTC. Translation: CASSQGQTAEYNEQFF.

V and J are TRBV4-1 and TRBJ1-1, with a tentative D call TRBD1 (6 bases). V was pared by 1 base and J by 11 bases, with 11 bases between. CDR1 is MGHRA, CDR2 YSYEKL, per germline. This CDR3 has 12 residues. CDR3 amino acids: CASSQGTGMAFF. CDR3 DNA: TGCGCCAGCAGCCAAGGTACAGGGATGGCTTTCTTT.

This clone has more than one count but fewer than ten. This rearrangement joins TRBV19 to TRBJ1-4; 7 bases fit TRBD1. The germline gives CDR1 LNHDA, CDR2 SQIVND (reference sequence). V shed 5 bases, J shed 5 bases, and the junction held 5 bases outside the gene matches. The CDR3 is 14 amino acids. CDR3 region: CASSEGQLNEKLFF. Written as DNA, the CDR3 is TGTGCCAGTAGTGAGGGACAGCTAAATGAAAAACTGTTTTTT.

The chain combines TRBV30 with TRBJ1-1; maybe TRBD1 (5 bases). Deletions cut 0 bases from V and 1 base from J, with 21 bases between. The CDR3 is 18 residues long. Looked up from germline, CDR1 is GTSNPN and CDR2 is SVGIG (reference sequence). CDR3: CAWSVPGQGVKRNTEAFF. In DNA, the CDR3 is TGTGCCTGGAGTGTGCCCGGGCAGGGTGTAAAACGGAACACTGAAGCTTTCTTT. Drawing the rest from reference TRBV30 and TRBJ1-1, the complete variable domain is SQTIHQWPATLVQPVGSPLSLECTVEGTSNPNLYWYRQAAGRGLQLLFYSVGIGQISSEVPQNLSASRPQDRQFILSSKKLLLSDSGFYLCAWSVPGQGVKRNTEAFFGQGTRLTVV.

This clone was seen only once. This CDR3 reads CASRVYPGAGLFF. Written as DNA, the CDR3 is TGTGCCAGCAGAGTTTACCCGGGTGCCGGACTGTTTTTT. The J gene is TRBJ1-4, the V gene TRBV28, with D unresolved. Deletions cut 6 bases from V and 13 bases from J, with 18 bases between. The CDR3 length is 13 residues. The germline gives CDR1 MDHEN, CDR2 SYDVKM.

This clone has a handful of counts. The chain has TRBV6-1 and TRBJ2-7; 8 bases agree with TRBD2. V dropped 5 bases and J dropped 2; count of bases not matched to a gene: 8. CDR3 length: 15 residues. From germline, CDR1 is MNHNS and CDR2 SASEGT. CDR3 nucleotides: TGTGCCAGCAGTCCAGAGGTAGCGGGACCCTACGAGCAGTACTTC. Translation: CASSPEVAGPYEQYF.

This clone has just one count. This sequence joins TRBV6-5 and TRBJ2-7; TRBD1 might be the D (5 bases). The germline V gene encodes CDR1 MNHEY and CDR2 SVGAGI. This CDR3 spans 15 amino acids. The V gene lost 7 bases and the J gene lost 0 bases, with 16 bases spanning the gap. CDR3 in amino acids: CASTRRGSHSYEQYF. The CDR3 DNA reads as TGTGCCAGCACCCGTAGGGGCAGCCACTCCTACGAGCAGTACTTC.

This sequence joins TRBV6-6 and TRBJ2-3, with 14 bases matching TRBD2. The CDR3 contains 15 residues. V lost 6 bases, J lost 4 bases, and 3 bases stayed unmatched. Per the germline V gene, CDR1 is MNHNY and CDR2 is SVGAGI (reference sequence). CDR3 protein: CASRGTSGSSDTQYF. CDR3 nucleotides: TGTGCCAGCAGGGGGACTAGCGGGAGCTCAGATACGCAGTATTTT.

This chain uses TRBV30 with TRBJ2-7; 11 bases align to TRBD1. J lost 3 bases, V lost 2 bases, and 9 bases had no gene match. The CDR3 contains 16 residues. Germline CDR1 GTSNPN, CDR2 SVGIG (reference sequence). The CDR3 is CAWSRPTGQGGYEQYF. The CDR3 region has the DNA TGTGCCTGGAGTCGCCCGACGGGACAGGGGGGCTACGAGCAGTACTTC.